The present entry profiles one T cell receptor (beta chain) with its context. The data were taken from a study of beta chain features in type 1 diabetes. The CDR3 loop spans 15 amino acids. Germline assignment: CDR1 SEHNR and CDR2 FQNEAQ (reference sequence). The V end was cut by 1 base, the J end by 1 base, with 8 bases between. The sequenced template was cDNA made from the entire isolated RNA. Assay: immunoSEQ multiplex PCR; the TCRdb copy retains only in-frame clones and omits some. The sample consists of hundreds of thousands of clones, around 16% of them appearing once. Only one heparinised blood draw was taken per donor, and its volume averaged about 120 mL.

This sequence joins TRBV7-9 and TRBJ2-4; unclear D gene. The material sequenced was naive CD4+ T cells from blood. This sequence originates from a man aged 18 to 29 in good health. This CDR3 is CASSLGVLAKNIQYF. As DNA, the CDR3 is TGTGCCAGCAGCTTAGGGGTCTTGGCCAAAAACATTCAGTACTTC.